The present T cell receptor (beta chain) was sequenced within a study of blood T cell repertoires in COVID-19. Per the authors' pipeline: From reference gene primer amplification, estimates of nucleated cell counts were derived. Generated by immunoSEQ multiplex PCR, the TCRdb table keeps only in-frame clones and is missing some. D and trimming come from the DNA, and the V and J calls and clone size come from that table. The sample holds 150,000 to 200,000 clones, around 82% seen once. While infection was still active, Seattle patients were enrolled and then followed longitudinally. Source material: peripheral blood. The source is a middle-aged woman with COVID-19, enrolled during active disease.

CDR3: CASRRLADNEQFF. As DNA, the CDR3 is TGTGCCAGCAGGAGACTAGCTGACAATGAGCAGTTCTTC. V usage is TRBV6-6 and J usage is TRBJ2-1, with TRBD2 matching over 7 bases. CDR1 is MNHNY, CDR2 SVGAGI, per germline (reference sequence). The CDR3 extends over 13 amino acids. After removal of 6 bases from V and 5 bases from J, the junction contained 4 bases not matched to a gene.